The T cell receptor beta chain under discussion was sequenced for a study of blood T cell repertoires in COVID-19. Looking at the study overall: COVID-19 samples, acute and convalescent, were from the United States, Italy and Spain. T cells, B-cell-depleted T cells, or PBMCs provided the cDNA or gDNA that served as material.

There are 14 residues in the CDR3. Germline trimming cut 2 bases from V and 7 bases from J; bases unmatched to any gene: 7. Germline CDR1 SGHRS, CDR2 YFSETQ. Original handling: How many nucleated cells were present was estimated from reference gene primer amplification. Repertoires were generated with immunoSEQ multiplex PCR, while TCRdb's copy carries only in-frame clones and drops some. That table gives V, J and clone size, and the DNA gave D and trimming. Of 85,000 to 110,000 clones in the sample, approximately 89% were seen once. This TCR derives from an elderly woman in a cohort sampled during active COVID-19. The specimen was peripheral blood. This rearrangement joins TRBV5-1 to TRBJ1-2; 8 bases are shared with TRBD1. CDR3: CASSLDTGGAGYTF. DNA of the CDR3: TGCGCCAGCAGCTTAGATACAGGGGGAGCTGGCTACACCTTC.